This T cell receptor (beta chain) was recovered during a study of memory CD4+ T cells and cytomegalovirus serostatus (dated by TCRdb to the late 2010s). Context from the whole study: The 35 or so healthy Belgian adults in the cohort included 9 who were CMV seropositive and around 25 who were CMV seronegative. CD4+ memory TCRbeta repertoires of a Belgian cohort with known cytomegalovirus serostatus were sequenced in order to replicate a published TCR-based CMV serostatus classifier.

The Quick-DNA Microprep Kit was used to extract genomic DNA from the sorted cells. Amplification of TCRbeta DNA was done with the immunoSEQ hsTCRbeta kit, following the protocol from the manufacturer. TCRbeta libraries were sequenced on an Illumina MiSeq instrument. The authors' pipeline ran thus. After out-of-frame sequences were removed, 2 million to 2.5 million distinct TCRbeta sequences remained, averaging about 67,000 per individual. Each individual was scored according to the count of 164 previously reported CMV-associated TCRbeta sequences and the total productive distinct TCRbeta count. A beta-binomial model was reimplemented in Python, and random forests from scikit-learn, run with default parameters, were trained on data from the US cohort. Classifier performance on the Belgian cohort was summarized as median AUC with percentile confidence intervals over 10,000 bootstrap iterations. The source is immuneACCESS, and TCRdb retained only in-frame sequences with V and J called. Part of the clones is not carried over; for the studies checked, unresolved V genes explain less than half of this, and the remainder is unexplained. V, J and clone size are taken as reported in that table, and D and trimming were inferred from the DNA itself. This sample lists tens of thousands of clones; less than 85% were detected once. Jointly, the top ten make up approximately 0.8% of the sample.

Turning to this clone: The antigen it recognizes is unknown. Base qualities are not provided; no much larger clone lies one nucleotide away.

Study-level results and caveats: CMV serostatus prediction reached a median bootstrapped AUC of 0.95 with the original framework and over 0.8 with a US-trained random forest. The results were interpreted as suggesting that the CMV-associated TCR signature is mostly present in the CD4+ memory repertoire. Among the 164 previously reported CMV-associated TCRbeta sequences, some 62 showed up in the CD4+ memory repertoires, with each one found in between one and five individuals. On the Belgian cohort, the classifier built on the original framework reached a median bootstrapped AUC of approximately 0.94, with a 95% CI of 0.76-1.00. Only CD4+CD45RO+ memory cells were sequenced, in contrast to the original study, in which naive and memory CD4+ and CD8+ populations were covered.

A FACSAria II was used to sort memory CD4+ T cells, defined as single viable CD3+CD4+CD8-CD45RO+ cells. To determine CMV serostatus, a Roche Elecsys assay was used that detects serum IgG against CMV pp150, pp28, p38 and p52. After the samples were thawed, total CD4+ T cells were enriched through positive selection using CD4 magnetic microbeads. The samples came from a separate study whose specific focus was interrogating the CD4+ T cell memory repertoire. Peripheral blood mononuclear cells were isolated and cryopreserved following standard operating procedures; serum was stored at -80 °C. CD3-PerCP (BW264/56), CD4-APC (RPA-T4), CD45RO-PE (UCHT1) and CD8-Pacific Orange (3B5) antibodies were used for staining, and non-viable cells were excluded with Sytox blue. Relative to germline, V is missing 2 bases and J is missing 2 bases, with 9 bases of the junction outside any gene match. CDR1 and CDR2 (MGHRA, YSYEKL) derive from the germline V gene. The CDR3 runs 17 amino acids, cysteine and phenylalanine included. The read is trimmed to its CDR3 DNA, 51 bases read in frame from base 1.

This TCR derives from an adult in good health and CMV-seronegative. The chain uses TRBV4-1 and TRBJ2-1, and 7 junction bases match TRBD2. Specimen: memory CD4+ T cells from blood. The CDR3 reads CASSQPKGRGTYNEQFF. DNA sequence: TGCGCCAGCAGCCAACCAAAAGGGCGGGGGACCTACAATGAGCAGTTCTTC.